These 24 T cell receptor beta chains originate from one sample sequenced in a study of shared clonotypes between healthy human individuals. The assay was immunoSEQ multiplex PCR, and TCRdb's table has in-frame clones only and misses some. Of hundreds of thousands of clones listed, roughly three quarters were seen once; the top ten hold 13%. Material for sequencing was PBMCs. These receptor sequences come from a woman between 35 and 50 years old in good health. Some clones in this sample may be carry-over from other donors' samples.

This sequence joins TRBV2 and TRBJ2-1; 10 bases fit TRBD2. The V and J ends lost 7 bases and 5 bases, in that order; junction bases with no gene match: 5. This CDR3 contains 14 residues. CDR1 and CDR2 from the germline V gene are SNHLY and FYNNEI. This CDR3 is CASTSSGRNNEQFF. The CDR3 DNA follows: TGTGCCAGCACCAGTAGCGGGAGGAACAATGAGCAGTTCTTC. Combining the CDR3 with reference TRBV2 and TRBJ2-1 gives the whole variable domain EPEVTQTPSHQVTQMGQEVILRCVPISNHLYFYWYRQILGQKVEFLVSFYNNEISEKSEIFDDQFSVERPDGSNFTLKIRSTKLEDSAMYFCASTSSGRNNEQFFGPGTRLTVL.

This clone showed up just once. The rearrangement uses TRBV28 and TRBJ1-1; 10 positions match TRBD1. The CDR3 length is 17 residues. Losses at the gene ends were 1 base for V and 5 bases for J; bases not matched to a gene: 10. Germline V gene lookup returns CDR1 MDHEN and CDR2 SYDVKM. CDR3 region: CASSLLDWRGQGTEAFF. The CDR3 coding sequence is TGTGCCAGCAGTTTATTAGACTGGAGGGGACAGGGGACTGAAGCTTTCTTT.

The rearrangement uses TRBV5-1 and TRBJ2-5; tentatively, D is TRBD2 (5 bases). The CDR3 spans 14 residues. The germline CDR1 and CDR2 sequences are SGHRS and YFSETQ. V was clipped by 0 bases and J by 5 bases, with 11 bases between them. Here the CDR3 reads CASSLGTQPETQYF. The CDR3 DNA reads TGCGCCAGCAGCTTGGGGACTCAGCCGGAGACCCAGTACTTC.

This clone was found many times. The CDR3 region has the DNA TGTGCCAGCAGTGACATAGCGGGAGGGTTCAATGAGCAGTTCTTC. This encodes CASSDIAGGFNEQFF. The chain has TRBV6-1 and TRBJ2-1, with 11 bases fitting TRBD2. The V gene's germline CDR1 is MNHNS and CDR2 SASEGT. The CDR3 is 15 residues long. V gave up 3 bases and J gave up 6 bases; unmatched junction bases: 4.

This clone was seen once. V usage is TRBV25-1 and J usage is TRBJ2-3; 7 positions agree with TRBD2. Looked up from germline, CDR1 is MGHDK and CDR2 is SYGVNS. The ends lost 5 bases at V and 0 bases at J; junction bases unmatched: 11. The CDR3 totals 17 residues. CDR3: CASSPPTSAVSTDTQYF. DNA for the CDR3: TGTGCCAGCAGTCCCCCCACTAGCGCCGTGAGCACAGATACGCAGTATTTT.

The DNA for the CDR3 is TGTGCCAGCAGGGGGACAGGGGTATACAATGAGCAGTTCTTC. Translated: CASRGTGVYNEQFF. The rearrangement links TRBV6-1 to TRBJ2-1; 10 bases agree with TRBD1. The CDR3 spans 14 residues. The germline gives CDR1 MNHNS, CDR2 SASEGT. V gave up 6 bases and J gave up 4 bases; unmatched junction bases: 3.

This sequence joins TRBV11-2 and TRBJ2-7; maybe TRBD1 (5 bases). The germline gives CDR1 SGHAT, CDR2 FQNNGV. The V gene lost 0 bases and the J gene lost 3 bases, with 12 bases spanning the gap. The CDR3 spans 15 residues. Here the CDR3 reads CASSLEAGYYYEQYF. CDR3 bases: TGTGCCAGCAGCTTAGAGGCAGGGTATTACTACGAGCAGTACTTC.

The chain joins TRBV18 to TRBJ2-2; D is possibly TRBD1 or TRBD2 (5 bases each). The length of the CDR3 is 17 residues. Germline assignment: CDR1 KGHSH and CDR2 LQKENI. Trimming took off 1 base at V and 2 bases at J, with 14 bases between the two ends. The CDR3 DNA reads as TGTGCCAGCTCACCACGTTCGGGACGGAGTAACACCGGGGAGCTGTTTTTT. This codes for CASSPRSGRSNTGELFF.

The chain has TRBV7-9 and TRBJ2-1, with D hard to call. Trimming pared 1 base from V and 5 bases from J, leaving 12 bases between. The CDR3 is made up of 15 amino acids. The germline V gene encodes CDR1 SEHNR and CDR2 FQNEAQ (reference sequence). In nucleotides, the CDR3 is TGTGCCAGCAGCTTAGTGACGGTAACCCACAATGAGCAGTTCTTC. Translating gives CASSLVTVTHNEQFF.

A word on this clone: Other DNA sequences within the sample encode an identical CDR3. The chain couples TRBV4-2 to TRBJ2-1, with D possibly matching TRBD1 (6 bases). The CDR3 covers 16 residues. The V end lost 0 bases, the J end lost 0 bases, and 9 bases lay between the germline ends. Germline values: CDR1 LGHNA, CDR2 YNFKEQ. CDR3 DNA: TGTGCCAGCAGCCAAGAAGACAGGAGCTCCTACAATGAGCAGTTCTTC. This encodes CASSQEDRSSYNEQFF.

The CDR3 nucleotides read TGTGCCAGTAGTAGCGGGACGGATAACTATGGCTACACCTTC. This codes for CASSSGTDNYGYTF. The genes are TRBV19 and TRBJ1-2; tentatively, D is TRBD1 (5 bases). Trimming stripped 4 bases from V and 1 base from J, with 10 bases between. The CDR3 contains 14 residues. Looked up from germline, CDR1 is LNHDA and CDR2 is SQIVND (reference sequence).

In the case of this clone: Other DNA sequences in this specimen translate into the identical CDR3. The J gene is TRBJ1-5, the V gene TRBV19; D possibly corresponds to TRBD1 (6 bases). V was shortened by 6 bases and J by 2 bases, with 11 bases between the two germline ends. The CDR3 runs to 14 residues. CDR1 is LNHDA and CDR2 is SQIVND in the germline V gene (reference sequence). The CDR3 DNA reads as TGTGCCAGTAGCCAGACAGGAGGCAATCAGCCCCAGCATTTT. Translated, it gives CASSQTGGNQPQHF.

The chain employs TRBV11-2 and TRBJ2-5, with TRBD1 matching over 9 bases. The germline V gene has CDR1 SGHAT and CDR2 FQNNGV. CDR3 length equals 15 residues. J gave up 5 bases and V 4 bases, and 8 bases lay outside the gene matches. The CDR3 loop is CASSYRDRVGETQYF. CDR3 sequence (DNA): TGTGCCAGCAGCTACCGGGACAGGGTAGGGGAGACCCAGTACTTC.

The chain employs TRBV6-4 and TRBJ2-1; D is perhaps TRBD2 (6 bases). This CDR3 contains 12 residues. With 1 base removed from V and 10 bases from J, the gap between germline ends came to 8 bases. Germline CDR1 and CDR2: MRHNA and SNTAGT. The CDR3 sequence: CASSDWGGEQFF. CDR3 sequence (DNA): TGTGCCAGCAGTGACTGGGGAGGCGAGCAGTTCTTC.

This clone was seen just once. The V gene is TRBV4-3, the J gene TRBJ1-2; 7 bases match TRBD1. Germline V gives CDR1 LGHNA, CDR2 YSLEER. This CDR3 has 16 amino acids. The trim removed 0 bases at V and 4 bases at J, leaving 8 bases unmatched. The CDR3 region is CASSQDEDRSVYGYTF. The CDR3, as DNA: TGCGCCAGCAGCCAAGATGAGGACAGGTCGGTCTATGGCTACACCTTC.

For this clone: Within the sample, other DNA sequences also encode this same CDR3. The chain employs TRBV7-9 and TRBJ2-7, with D perhaps matching TRBD1 (6 bases). Germline V CDR1 and CDR2: SEHNR, FQNEAQ (reference sequence). Trimming cost V 1 base and J 1 base, with 11 bases left between them. This CDR3 is built from 15 residues. The CDR3 sequence: CASSLGGTRSYEQYF. The CDR3 DNA reads as TGTGCCAGCAGCTTAGGAGGGACACGGTCCTACGAGCAGTACTTC.

The chain employs TRBV10-2 and TRBJ1-4, with TRBD1 as a possible D gene (6 bases). The V gene's germline CDR1 is WSHSY and CDR2 SAAADI. Trimming stripped 5 bases from V and 8 bases from J, with 9 bases between. This CDR3 has 12 residues. CDR3 bases: TGCGCCAGCAGTTGGGGGGCGGAAAAACTGTTTTTT. This translates into CASSWGAEKLFF.

The chain combines TRBV18 with TRBJ2-5, with TRBD1 identical over 8 bases. CDR3 length: 14 residues. Germline lookup yields CDR1 KGHSH and CDR2 LQKENI. V lost 1 base, J lost 11 bases, and 9 bases stayed unmatched. The CDR3 nucleotides are TGTGCCAGCTCACCACAACCTCGGACAGGGCAGCAGTACTTC. Translated: CASSPQPRTGQQYF. Supplemented by reference TRBV18 and TRBJ2-5, the full variable domain reads NAGVMQNPRHLVRRRGQEARLRCSPMKGHSHVYWYRQLPEEGLKFMVYLQKENIIDESGMPKERFSAEFPKEGPSILRIQQVVRGDSAAYFCASSPQPRTGQQYFGPGTRLLVL.

The chain carries TRBV4-3 and TRBJ2-2; no firm D call. Germline CDR1 and CDR2: LGHNA and YSLEER. With 1 base removed from V and 6 bases from J, the gap between germline ends came to 6 bases. The CDR3 runs 13 residues. Here the CDR3 DNA reads TGCGCCAGCAGCCAAGGGCAGCCCGGGGAGCTGTTTTTT. Protein product: CASSQGQPGELFF.

The chain links TRBV18 to TRBJ1-2, with 9 nucleotides matching TRBD1. The CDR3 runs 13 residues. The germline V gene has CDR1 KGHSH and CDR2 LQKENI. The trim removed 6 bases at V and 6 bases at J, leaving 5 bases unmatched. CDR3 in amino acids: CASSRQGDHGYTF. As DNA, the CDR3 is TGTGCCAGCTCCAGACAGGGGGATCATGGCTACACCTTC.

This clone was picked up many times. This chain links TRBV27 with TRBJ2-7; 7 positions agree with TRBD2. Germline V lookup: CDR1 MNHEY, CDR2 SMNVEV (reference sequence). J gave up 2 bases and V 6 bases, and 7 bases lay outside the gene matches. The CDR3 totals 14 residues. CDR3 loop: CASRGSGKAYEQYF. The CDR3 DNA follows: TGTGCCAGCAGGGGGAGCGGGAAGGCCTACGAGCAGTACTTC.

V usage is TRBV11-2 and J usage is TRBJ1-5; D is unresolved. With 0 bases removed from V and 3 bases from J, the gap between germline ends came to 9 bases. The CDR3 spans 15 residues. Looked up from germline, CDR1 is SGHAT and CDR2 is FQNNGV. DNA of the CDR3: TGTGCCAGCAGCTTAGATCGAACAGACAATCAGCCCCAGCATTTT. This translates into CASSLDRTDNQPQHF.

This chain connects TRBV11-2 to TRBJ2-1, with D possibly matching TRBD2 (5 bases). Germline V lookup: CDR1 SGHAT, CDR2 FQNNGV. This CDR3 contains 13 residues. The V and J ends lost 5 bases and 6 bases respectively, with 11 bases between them. The CDR3 sequence is CASSPRGANEQFF. Here the CDR3 DNA reads TGTGCCAGCAGCCCTCGGGGAGCCAATGAGCAGTTCTTC.

The chain combines TRBV7-9 with TRBJ2-7, with 8 nucleotides matching TRBD1. Germline trimming cut 5 bases from V and 6 bases from J; bases unmatched to any gene: 15. Looked up from germline, CDR1 is SEHNR and CDR2 is FQNEAQ (reference sequence). The CDR3 runs 16 residues. The DNA of the CDR3 is TGTGCCAGCAGCCCGCCTTTGGACAGGGATTCCCTCGAGCAGTACTTC. Translated, it gives CASSPPLDRDSLEQYF.